This TCR beta chain was recorded in a study of blood T cell repertoires in COVID-19. Study details: The United States, Italy and Spain provided the acute and convalescent COVID-19 samples.

The data were produced by immunoSEQ multiplex PCR, yet TCRdb's version contains in-frame clones alone and is incomplete. The sample has approximately 28,000 clones, over 75% seen once. Trimming took 1 base from V and 8 from J, leaving 8 bases between them. This CDR3 contains 12 residues. In germline, CDR1 is SNHLY, CDR2 FYNNEI. The receptor was isolated from a woman in her fifties or sixties with acute or convalescent COVID-19. What was sequenced was peripheral blood. The chain has TRBV2 and TRBJ1-2; D is undetermined. The CDR3 DNA reads TGTGCCAGCAGTGAAGTGACGGAGGGCTACACCTTC. Translation: CASSEVTEGYTF.